These 18 T cell receptor beta chains were all obtained from the same sample, sequenced in a study of cytomegalovirus exposure and HLA in healthy donors. The study ran its PCR with 60 Vbeta and 13 Jbeta primers. The data were produced by immunoSEQ multiplex PCR, yet TCRdb's version contains in-frame clones alone and is incomplete. The table has 150,000 to 160,000 clones, less than 85% seen once. Sequences were obtained from PBMCs. The receptors originated from a woman between 45 and 60 years old in good health and CMV-seropositive.

For this clone: The junction departs from germline at one end; a sequencing error may be responsible. CDR3 in amino acids: CSSSLASTGQGNGYTF. In DNA, the CDR3 is TGTTCCAGCAGCTTAGCAAGCACGGGACAGGGTAACGGCTACACCTTC. The V and J genes are TRBV7-9 and TRBJ1-2, with TRBD1 identical over 9 bases. CDR3 size: 16 residues. Germline CDR1 SEHNR, CDR2 FQNEAQ (reference sequence).

This CDR3 is CASSQDPRVSYGYTF. Here the CDR3 DNA reads TGCGCCAGCAGCCAAGACCCCAGGGTGAGCTATGGCTACACCTTC. The rearrangement uses TRBV4-3 and TRBJ1-2; D might be TRBD1 (5 bases). Between the trimmed V and J ends, which lost 0 bases and 4 bases, there was a span of 12 bases. In germline, CDR1 is LGHNA, CDR2 YSLEER. This CDR3 has 15 residues.

The chain is built from TRBV18 and TRBJ2-1; D may be TRBD2 (7 bases). CDR1 is KGHSH and CDR2 is LQKENI in the germline V gene. Trimming removed 4 bases at V and 0 bases at J, with 16 bases between. The length of the CDR3 is 17 residues. Written as DNA, the CDR3 is TGTGCCAGCTCACGGTATGCGGGGGCGATCTCCTACAATGAGCAGTTCTTC. It translates to CASSRYAGAISYNEQFF.

J is TRBJ1-2 and V is TRBV18; possible D gene TRBD1, 6 bases. The V gene's germline CDR1 is KGHSH and CDR2 LQKENI. V was cut by 3 bases and J by 7 bases, with 15 bases left in between. This CDR3 is 14 amino acids long. The CDR3 sequence: CASSPDSLAAGYTF. Here the CDR3 DNA reads TGTGCCAGCTCACCGGACAGCTTGGCGGCTGGCTACACCTTC.

The chain couples TRBV6-5 to TRBJ2-1; 8 bases align to TRBD2. The length of the CDR3 is 15 residues. Germline CDR1 is MNHEY and CDR2 is SVGAGI. After removal of 10 bases from V and 4 bases from J, the junction contained 12 bases not matched to a gene. DNA for the CDR3: TGTGCCACCGGGACGGTAGCGGGGCTGTACAATGAGCAGTTCTTC. Residues: CATGTVAGLYNEQFF.

This clone was observed a few times. This chain links TRBV19 with TRBJ2-3; 12 bases align to TRBD2. Germline V gene data show CDR1 as LNHDA and CDR2 as SQIVND (reference sequence). Trimming removed 4 bases from V and 3 bases from J; junction bases left unmatched: 5. The CDR3 length is 16 residues. The CDR3 sequence is CASSSWTSGETDTQYF. In DNA form, the CDR3 reads TGTGCCAGTAGTAGCTGGACTAGCGGGGAGACAGATACGCAGTATTTT. The full variable domain, rest sourced from reference TRBV19 and TRBJ2-3, is DGGITQSPKYLFRKEGQNVTLSCEQNLNHDAMYWYRQDPGQGLRLIYYSQIVNDFQKGDIAEGYSVSREKKESFPLTVTSAQKNPTAFYLCASSSWTSGETDTQYFGPGTRLTVL.

Remarks on this clone: This specimen includes other DNA sequences encoding the same CDR3. This chain connects TRBV5-8 to TRBJ1-5; a possible D gene is TRBD1 (5 bases). CDR3 size: 17 residues. V shed 2 bases and J shed 0 bases, with 15 bases lying between them. Germline V CDR1 and CDR2: SGHTS, YDEGEE. The CDR3 sequence is CASSLVAGSNSNQPQHF. The DNA for the CDR3 is TGTGCCAGCAGCTTAGTGGCAGGGTCGAATAGCAATCAGCCCCAGCATTTT.

V usage is TRBV15 and J usage is TRBJ2-1; TRBD1 is a possible D gene (6 bases). The CDR3 sequence is 14 residues long. V was clipped by 4 bases and J by 5 bases, with 12 bases between them. The germline CDR1 and CDR2 sequences are LNHNV and YYDKDF (reference sequence). In DNA form, the CDR3 reads TGTGCCACCAGCATAGGGGGATGGGACAATGAGCAGTTCTTC. This codes for CATSIGGWDNEQFF.

This sequence joins TRBV18 and TRBJ2-2; TRBD1 matches at 9 bases. The germline V gene has CDR1 KGHSH and CDR2 LQKENI. J gave up 2 bases and V 8 bases, and 3 bases lay outside the gene matches. CDR3 size: 14 residues. This CDR3 is CASTGQGNTGELFF. CDR3 coding DNA: TGTGCCAGCACGGGACAGGGAAACACCGGGGAGCTGTTTTTT.

The chain employs TRBV25-1 and TRBJ2-2; D may be TRBD2 (7 bases). The CDR3 runs 18 residues. Trimming cost V 5 bases and J 1 base, with 20 bases left between them. From germline, CDR1 is MGHDK and CDR2 SYGVNS. DNA of the CDR3: TGTGCCAGCAGTCCTCCTCGGGGGCGGGGGCAGAACACCGGGGAGCTGTTTTTT. It yields the protein CASSPPRGRGQNTGELFF.

The chain links TRBV9 to TRBJ2-2; 7 nucleotides align to TRBD1. From germline, CDR1 is SGDLS and CDR2 YYNGEE. The CDR3 length is 15 residues. After removal of 4 bases from V and 2 bases from J, the junction contained 5 bases not matched to a gene. The CDR3 nucleotides read TGTGCCAGCAGCCACGGGACAGCTAACACCGGGGAGCTGTTTTTT. As protein: CASSHGTANTGELFF.

A few counts support this clone. This chain joins TRBV19 and TRBJ1-2; tentatively, D is TRBD1 (5 bases). From germline, CDR1 is LNHDA and CDR2 SQIVND (reference sequence). The V end was cut by 0 bases, the J end by 8 bases, with 19 bases between. The CDR3 is made up of 16 amino acids. CDR3 amino acids: CASSIDLSGNIIGYTF. DNA for the CDR3: TGTGCCAGTAGTATAGATCTCTCAGGGAATATAATAGGCTACACCTTC.

A remark on this clone: Other DNA sequences in this specimen translate into the identical CDR3. The gene calls are TRBV5-8 and TRBJ1-5; D possibly corresponds to TRBD1 (5 bases). The CDR3 covers 17 residues. Germline V lookup: CDR1 SGHTS, CDR2 YDEGEE. The V gene lost 0 bases and the J gene lost 0 bases, with 13 bases spanning the gap. The CDR3 bases are TGTGCCAGCAGCTTGGTGGCAGGGTCGAATAGCAATCAGCCCCAGCATTTT. Its translation: CASSLVAGSNSNQPQHF.

Written as DNA, the CDR3 is TGCAGCGTTGAAGACTTAGCTAACTCTGGAAACACCATATATTTT. It translates to CSVEDLANSGNTIYF. The chain joins TRBV29-1 to TRBJ1-3; D is uncertain. V gave up 0 bases and J gave up 0 bases, with 9 bases separating them. This CDR3 spans 15 amino acids. Germline loops: CDR1 SQVTM, CDR2 ANQGSEA.

The rearrangement joins TRBV18 to TRBJ1-2, with 11 positions matching TRBD1. This CDR3 has 15 amino acids. The V gene's germline CDR1 is KGHSH and CDR2 LQKENI. V lost 5 bases, J lost 8 bases, and 10 bases stayed unmatched. CDR3 coding DNA: TGTGCCAGCTCATCATCAGGACAGGGGGCGTACGGCTACACCTTC. It codes for CASSSSGQGAYGYTF.

The rearrangement uses TRBV9 and TRBJ2-7; TRBD1 matches at 10 bases. Germline assignment: CDR1 SGDLS and CDR2 YYNGEE. With V trimmed by 4 bases and J by 5 bases, 9 bases remained unmatched. This CDR3 has 15 amino acids. The CDR3 DNA follows: TGTGCCAGCAGCATAAGCTCCGGGACAGGGGACGAGCAGTACTTC. It is translated as CASSISSGTGDEQYF. Drawing the rest from reference TRBV9 and TRBJ2-7, the complete variable domain is DSGVTQTPKHLITATGQRVTLRCSPRSGDLSVYWYQQSLDQGLQFLIQYYNGEERAKGNILERFSAQQFPDLHSELNLSSLELGDSALYFCASSISSGTGDEQYFGPGTRLTVT.

The chain is built from TRBV6-5 and TRBJ2-2; D may be TRBD2 (5 bases). The germline V and J ends were trimmed by 1 base and 3 bases, with 9 bases remaining between them. The CDR3 is 15 residues long. Germline values: CDR1 MNHEY, CDR2 SVGAGI. The CDR3 sequence: CASSYWERDTGELFF. The CDR3 nucleotides are TGTGCCAGCAGTTACTGGGAGAGGGACACCGGGGAGCTGTTTTTT.

This chain joins TRBV6-5 and TRBJ2-7, with TRBD1 matching over 10 bases. This CDR3 comprises 15 residues. Germline lookup yields CDR1 MNHEY and CDR2 SVGAGI. The J segment lost 7 bases and the V segment lost 6 bases, leaving 12 bases of the junction unmatched. DNA of the CDR3: TGTGCCAGCAGCCTGACAGGGGGCGGTTTAGGGGAGCAGTACTTC. Amino acids: CASSLTGGGLGEQYF.